A selection of T cell receptor beta chains follows, all from one sample in a study of CD8 T cells in Susac syndrome. TCRdb used MiXCR to reprocess the immunoSEQ multiplex PCR reads, holding one entry per CDR3 protein. The sample shows tens of thousands of distinct CDR3 sequences, about 93% of them seen only once. Input material: CD4+ T cells from PBMCs. Source of these receptors: a human donor with Susac syndrome. Each CDR3 is given with its conserved first and last residue. A D gene is named only where the DNA matches it firmly. Some rows have no size entry. The others give once, few or many, or a class for an expanded clone.

cdr3_aa cdr3_nt d_call j_call v_call clone_size
CASSWGTDTQYF TGTGCCAGCAGTTGGGGGACAGATACGCAGTATTTT NA TRBJ2-3 TRBV6-6 NA
CASSPGGGQYNSPLHF TGTGCCAGCAGCCCCGGCGGGGGACAGTATAATTCACCCCTCCACTTT TRBD1 TRBJ1-6 TRBV9 NA
CASRAPRSGANVLTF TGTGCCAGTAGGGCACCCCGCTCTGGGGCCAACGTCCTGACTTTC NA TRBJ2-6 TRBV19 NA
CASSPPLGGATGANVLTF TGTGCCAGCTCACCACCTCTGGGAGGGGCCACTGGGGCCAACGTCCTGACTTTC TRBD2 TRBJ2-6 TRBV18 NA
CASSNSGKQFF TGTGCCAGCAGCAATAGCGGCAAGCAGTTCTTC NA TRBJ2-1 TRBV7-9 NA
CASSYRSGVKFF TGTGCCAGCAGTTACAGGAGCGGGGTGAAGTTCTTC TRBD2 TRBJ2-1 TRBV6-5 NA
CASSLLTLAGTNEQFF TGTGCCAGCAGCTTACTAACACTAGCGGGGACAAATGAGCAGTTCTTC TRBD2 TRBJ2-1 TRBV7-8 NA
CASSFGFSSYNEQFF TGTGCCAGCAGTTTCGGATTTAGCTCCTACAATGAGCAGTTCTTC NA TRBJ2-1 TRBV12-3/TRBV12-4 NA
CSVQTDRILYNEQFF TGCAGCGTCCAAACCGACAGGATACTATACAATGAGCAGTTCTTC NA TRBJ2-1 TRBV29-1 NA
CAWSGERGSNRNTEAFF TGTGCCTGGAGCGGGGAAAGGGGTTCTAACCGGAACACTGAAGCTTTCTTT NA TRBJ1-1 TRBV30 once
CASSRQGPFEQYF TGTGCCAGCAGCCGTCAGGGCCCCTTTGAGCAGTACTTC NA TRBJ2-7 TRBV7-6 NA
CASSQGVRSEQYF TGTGCCAGCAGCCAAGGAGTAAGGTCCGAGCAGTACTTC NA TRBJ2-7 TRBV3-1 NA
CASSPRQTGELFF TGTGCCAGCAGCCCCAGGCAGACCGGGGAGCTGTTTTTT NA TRBJ2-2 TRBV6-1 few
CASSPAGTSIYEQYF TGCGCCAGCAGCCCCGCCGGGACTAGCATTTACGAGCAGTACTTC TRBD2 TRBJ2-7 TRBV4-3 NA
CASSLVAAFNNSPLHF TGTGCCAGCAGCTTAGTGGCCGCCTTTAATAATTCACCCCTCCACTTT NA TRBJ1-6 TRBV7-2 NA
CASSIGVVGFNEQFF TGTGCCAGTAGTATCGGGGTTGTGGGGTTCAATGAGCAGTTCTTC NA TRBJ2-1 TRBV19 NA
CASSDFGAGVAKNIQYF TGTGCCAGCAGCGACTTTGGCGCGGGAGTAGCCAAAAACATTCAGTACTTC TRBD2 TRBJ2-4 TRBV28 NA
CSVWTQGSYEQYF TGCAGCGTTTGGACACAAGGCTCCTACGAGCAGTACTTC NA TRBJ2-7 TRBV29-1 NA
CASSLVWDGTRNTIYF TGTGCCAGCAGCTTAGTCTGGGACGGGACCCGAAACACCATATATTTT NA TRBJ1-3 TRBV7-2 NA
CASSRDSFPPLHF TGCGCCAGCAGCCGCGACAGTTTCCCACCCCTCCACTTT NA TRBJ1-6 TRBV5-1 NA
CASSQDPLGAGGELFF TGCGCCAGCAGCCAAGACCCCCTCGGGGCTGGCGGGGAGCTGTTTTTT NA TRBJ2-2 TRBV4-1 NA
CASSWTQQNEQFF TGTGCCAGCAGTTGGACACAGCAGAATGAGCAGTTCTTC NA TRBJ2-1 TRBV28 NA
CASSLEGRGTGGNIQYF TGTGCCAGCAGCTTAGAGGGTCGGGGGACAGGGGGAAACATTCAGTACTTC TRBD1 TRBJ2-4 TRBV11-2 NA
CSVESGRYGYTF TGCAGCGTTGAATCGGGTCGGTATGGCTACACCTTC NA TRBJ1-2 TRBV29-1 NA
CASSSFRDLQETQYF TGTGCCAGTAGCTCATTCCGGGATCTTCAGGAGACCCAGTACTTC NA TRBJ2-5 TRBV19 NA
CASSGSGSYEQYF TGTGCCAGCAGTGGAAGCGGCTCCTACGAGCAGTACTTC NA TRBJ2-7 TRBV28 NA
CASSLSGQGGDTQYF TGTGCCAGCAGCTTGTCGGGACAGGGAGGAGATACGCAGTATTTT TRBD1 TRBJ2-3 TRBV5-4 NA
CASSQDVAALAKNIQYF TGCGCCAGCAGCCAAGATGTGGCGGCTCTAGCCAAAAACATTCAGTACTTC NA TRBJ2-4 TRBV4-1 NA
CASSLASGGNQPQHF TGTGCCAGCAGCTTGGCCTCGGGGGGCAATCAGCCCCAGCATTTT NA TRBJ1-5 TRBV5-6 NA
CSALWGLSPYSGNTIYF TGCAGCGCTTTATGGGGGCTAAGCCCCTACTCTGGAAACACCATATATTTT NA TRBJ1-3 TRBV29-1 NA
CASSEWEGKSSYEQYF TGTGCCAGCAGTGAATGGGAGGGTAAGAGCTCCTACGAGCAGTACTTC TRBD2 TRBJ2-7 TRBV25-1 once
CASSPSGASGGYTF TGTGCCAGCTCACCCTCGGGGGCCTCAGGTGGCTACACCTTC NA TRBJ1-2 TRBV18 NA
CSARNRQNSPGLPSYEQYF TGCAGTGCTAGAAACCGACAGAACTCACCGGGACTACCCTCCTACGAGCAGTACTTC TRBD2 TRBJ2-7 TRBV20-1 NA
CATSTWSNTAQPQHF TGTGCCACCAGCACGTGGTCCAACACGGCTCAGCCCCAGCATTTT NA TRBJ1-5 TRBV15 NA
CATRPTGTTDTQYF TGTGCCACCCGTCCGACAGGGACCACAGATACGCAGTATTTT TRBD1 TRBJ2-3 TRBV2 NA
CASSSTGTRDQPQHF TGTGCCAGCTCAAGTACCGGGACAAGAGATCAGCCCCAGCATTTT NA TRBJ1-5 TRBV18 NA
CASSSTSGADTQYF TGTGCCAGCAGCTCCACTAGCGGTGCCGATACGCAGTATTTT TRBD2 TRBJ2-3 TRBV7-6 NA
CASSTRDSRFYEQYF TGTGCCAGTAGTACCCGGGACAGTCGCTTCTACGAGCAGTACTTC TRBD1 TRBJ2-7 TRBV19 NA
CASRSTEKLFF TGTGCCAGCAGGTCTACTGAAAAACTGTTTTTT NA TRBJ1-4 TRBV6-5 NA
CASQRTGDTGELFF TGTGCCAGCCAAAGGACAGGGGACACCGGGGAGCTGTTTTTT TRBD1 TRBJ2-2 TRBV4-2 NA
CASSLYRGGLNTEAFF TGTGCCAGCTCACTATACAGGGGGGGCCTAAACACTGAAGCTTTCTTT TRBD1 TRBJ1-1 TRBV18 NA
CASSLDWGLAGDEQYF TGTGCCAGCAGCTTAGACTGGGGACTAGCGGGAGACGAGCAGTACTTC TRBD2 TRBJ2-7 TRBV11-2 NA
CASSKDRAHEQYF TGTGCCAGCAGCAAGGACAGGGCCCACGAGCAGTACTTC TRBD1 TRBJ2-7 TRBV5-4 NA
CASSQGPGDLTDTQYF TGTGCCAGCAGCCAAGGTCCAGGAGACCTCACAGATACGCAGTATTTT NA TRBJ2-3 TRBV14 NA
CASSLGRVWEKLFF TGTGCCAGCAGCTTAGGCAGGGTTTGGGAAAAACTGTTTTTT NA TRBJ1-4 TRBV13 NA
CATSYGGSSYEQYF TGTGCCACCAGCTACGGGGGGAGCTCCTACGAGCAGTACTTC TRBD2 TRBJ2-7 TRBV24-1 NA
CATSDNSGGPPYNEQFF TGTGCCACCAGTGACAATAGCGGGGGGCCCCCCTACAATGAGCAGTTCTTC TRBD2 TRBJ2-1 TRBV24-1 NA
CASSYIQTEETQYF TGTGCCAGCAGTTACATCCAGACAGAAGAGACCCAGTACTTC NA TRBJ2-5 TRBV6-2/TRBV6-3 NA
CASSSRDRGPEFF TGTGCCAGCAGCTCCCGGGACAGGGGCCCGGAGTTCTTC TRBD1 TRBJ2-4 TRBV5-6 NA
CATGGADSYNEQFF TGTGCTACTGGGGGGGCGGACTCCTACAATGAGCAGTTCTTC NA TRBJ2-1 TRBV7-2 NA
CASNTDRGSDQPQHF TGTGCCAGCAATACCGACAGGGGTTCGGATCAGCCCCAGCATTTT TRBD1 TRBJ1-5 TRBV19 NA
CSVEGTETYNEQFF TGCAGCGTTGAGGGGACAGAGACTTACAATGAGCAGTTCTTC TRBD1 TRBJ2-1 TRBV29-1 few
CASSQEPSRGAATNEKLFF TGCGCCAGCAGCCAAGAACCCAGCCGGGGCGCTGCAACTAATGAAAAACTGTTTTTT NA TRBJ1-4 TRBV4-1 NA
CASSQEPGQGDYEQYF TGTGCCAGCAGCCAAGAGCCCGGACAGGGTGACTACGAGCAGTACTTC TRBD1 TRBJ2-7 TRBV3-1 NA
CASSTGDSFSGNTIYF TGTGCCAGCAGTACAGGGGACAGCTTCTCTGGAAACACCATATATTTT TRBD1 TRBJ1-3 TRBV25-1 NA
CSVARNNEQFF TGCAGCGTTGCGCGGAACAATGAGCAGTTCTTC NA TRBJ2-1 TRBV29-1 NA
CASRPRPAGASTDTQYF TGTGCCAGCAGACCCCGCCCAGCAGGAGCTAGCACAGATACGCAGTATTTT NA TRBJ2-3 TRBV6-1 NA
CASSELGQPETQYF TGTGCCAGCAGTGAACTAGGCCAACCGGAGACCCAGTACTTC NA TRBJ2-5 TRBV6-1 NA
CASSLRGGGELFF TGTGCCAGCAGTTTGAGGGGAGGCGGGGAGCTGTTTTTT NA TRBJ2-2 TRBV12-3/TRBV12-4 NA